The clone carrying this T cell receptor (beta chain) was detected only a few times. No antigen is known for it. The second PCR ran roughly 6 to 12 cycles with a sample-barcoded 5' primer and J-beta primers. Via MiXCR, TCRdb re-called the 5' RACE reads, giving one row per CDR3 protein. Among over a million distinct CDR3 sequences listed, around 25% were seen once. These data originate in a study of blood T cells in healthy people across ages. Findings and caveats of the study: Underestimates were what the diversity estimates from one million T cells were considered to be. Greater diversity and more naive CD4+ cells were seen in long-lived donors than in aged donors.

CDR3 length: 16 residues. V was shortened by 4 bases and J by 4 bases, with 17 bases between the two germline ends. Germline assignment: CDR1 SEHNR and CDR2 FQNEAQ (reference sequence). The sample also formed part of further work on T cells of mothers and their children. That report notes: At around 1.5 ug per 15 ul, all of the extracted RNA went into cDNA synthesis.

This receptor was obtained from a girl aged 2-9 years in good health. The sample comprised blood. This chain joins TRBV7-9 and TRBJ2-1; D unclear. CDR3 DNA: TGTGCCAGCAGCTCTAGAAGGGTAACCCGGTACAATGAGCAGTTCTTC. It yields the protein CASSSRRVTRYNEQFF.